These 7 T cell receptor beta chains originate from one sample sequenced in a study of blood T cell repertoires in COVID-19 (TCRdb year 2020). Receptor amplification or capture employed the immunoSEQ multiplex PCR assay. Held by TCRdb, this immuneACCESS table contains in-frame sequences only and omits some clones. Under half of the omission traces to an unresolved V gene where checked; the cause of the rest is unknown. This sample comprises 390,000 or so clones, around 89% of them detected only once. The ten largest clones capture 6.5% to 8% of the sample. Sequenced input: peripheral blood. These receptors were obtained from a man younger than 35 with active or convalescent COVID-19.

This chain uses TRBV7-2 with TRBJ2-2, with 12 bases aligning to TRBD2. CDR1 is SGHTA and CDR2 is FQGNSA in the germline V gene. Losses at the gene ends were 5 bases for V and 3 bases for J; bases not matched to a gene: 13. The CDR3 is made up of 19 amino acids. The CDR3 nucleotides are TGTGCCAGCAGCCGCAGGGGGCTAGCGGGGGGGCAGCACACCGGGGAGCTGTTTTTT. Amino acids: CASSRRGLAGGQHTGELFF.

The V call is TRBV7-2, the J call TRBJ1-4; D ambiguous. V was cut by 2 bases and J by 1 base, with 5 bases left in between. The CDR3 has 14 residues. Per the germline V gene, CDR1 is SGHTA and CDR2 is FQGNSA. CDR3 sequence: CASSLSRTNEKLFF. The DNA for the CDR3 is TGTGCCAGCAGCTTAAGCCGAACTAATGAAAAACTGTTTTTT.

This clone was picked up a small number of times. V usage is TRBV5-8 and J usage is TRBJ2-3; 8 nucleotides align to TRBD2. Germline loops: CDR1 SGHTS, CDR2 YDEGEE. Germline trimming cut 3 bases from V and 5 bases from J; bases unmatched to any gene: 8. This CDR3 spans 15 amino acids. CDR3 loop: CASSWSGSGGDTQYF. The CDR3 region has the DNA TGTGCCAGCAGCTGGAGCGGGAGTGGGGGAGATACGCAGTATTTT.

The J gene is TRBJ1-5, the V gene TRBV29-1; D gene ambiguous. Germline-derived CDR1 and CDR2 are SQVTM and ANQGSEA. The V and J ends lost 5 bases and 2 bases respectively, with 10 bases between them. CDR3 length: 13 amino acids. The CDR3 protein is CSVRESGNQPQHF. In DNA, the CDR3 is TGCAGCGTTCGCGAATCGGGCAATCAGCCCCAGCATTTT.

This sequence joins TRBV18 and TRBJ1-4; D uncertain. The V and J ends lost 4 bases and 0 bases respectively, with 6 bases between them. Germline V lookup: CDR1 KGHSH, CDR2 LQKENI. This CDR3 has 14 amino acids. The CDR3 loop reads CASSLAATNEKLFF. In nucleotides, the CDR3 is TGTGCCAGCTCACTGGCGGCAACTAATGAAAAACTGTTTTTT.

This chain joins TRBV6-2 or TRBV6-3 and TRBJ1-3, with D possibly matching TRBD1 (6 bases). Per the germline V gene, CDR1 is MNHEY and CDR2 is SVGEGT. This CDR3 is built from 14 residues. The ends were cut back, 6 bases at V and 5 bases at J, with 14 bases in the middle. As DNA, the CDR3 is TGTGCCAGCAGCCTCCGGACAGTCAGAAACACCATATATTTT. Translation gives CASSLRTVRNTIYF.

The gene calls are TRBV28 and TRBJ2-7; 10 bases are shared with TRBD2. The CDR3 is 15 residues long. CDR1 MDHEN and CDR2 SYDVKM come from the germline V gene. V lost 6 bases, J lost 0 bases, and 5 bases stayed unmatched. The CDR3 reads CASSPAGGSSYEQYF. CDR3 coding DNA: TGTGCCAGCAGCCCAGCGGGAGGGAGCTCCTACGAGCAGTACTTC.